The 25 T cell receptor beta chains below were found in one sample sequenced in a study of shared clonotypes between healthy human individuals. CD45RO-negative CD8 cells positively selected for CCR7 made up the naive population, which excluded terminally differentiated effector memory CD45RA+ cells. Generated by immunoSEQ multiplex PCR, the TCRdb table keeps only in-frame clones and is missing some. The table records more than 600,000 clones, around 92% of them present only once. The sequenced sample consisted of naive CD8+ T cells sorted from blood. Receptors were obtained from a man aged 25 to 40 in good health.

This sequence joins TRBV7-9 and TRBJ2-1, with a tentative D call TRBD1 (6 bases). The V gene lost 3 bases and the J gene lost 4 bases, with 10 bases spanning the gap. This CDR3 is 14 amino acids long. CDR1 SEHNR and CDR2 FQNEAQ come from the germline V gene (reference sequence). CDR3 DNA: TGTGCCAGCAGCTTGTATGACAGGTACAATGAGCAGTTCTTC. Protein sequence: CASSLYDRYNEQFF.

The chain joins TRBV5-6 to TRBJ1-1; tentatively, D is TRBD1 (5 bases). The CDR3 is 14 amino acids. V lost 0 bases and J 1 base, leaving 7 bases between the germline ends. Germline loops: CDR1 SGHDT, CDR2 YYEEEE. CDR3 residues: CASSLAGTNTEAFF. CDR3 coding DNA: TGTGCCAGCAGCTTGGCCGGGACGAACACTGAAGCTTTCTTT.

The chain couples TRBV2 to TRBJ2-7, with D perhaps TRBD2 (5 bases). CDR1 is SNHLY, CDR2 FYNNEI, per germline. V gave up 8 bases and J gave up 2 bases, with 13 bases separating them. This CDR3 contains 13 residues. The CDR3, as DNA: TGTGCCAGCCTAAGGGAGAGGGCCTACGAGCAGTACTTC. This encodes CASLRERAYEQYF.

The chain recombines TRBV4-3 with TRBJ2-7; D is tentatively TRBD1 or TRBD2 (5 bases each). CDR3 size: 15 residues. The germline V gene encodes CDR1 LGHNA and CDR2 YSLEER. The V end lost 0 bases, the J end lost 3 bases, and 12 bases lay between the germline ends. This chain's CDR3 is CASSQERDVIYEQYF. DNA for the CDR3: TGCGCCAGCAGCCAAGAAAGGGACGTCATCTACGAGCAGTACTTC.

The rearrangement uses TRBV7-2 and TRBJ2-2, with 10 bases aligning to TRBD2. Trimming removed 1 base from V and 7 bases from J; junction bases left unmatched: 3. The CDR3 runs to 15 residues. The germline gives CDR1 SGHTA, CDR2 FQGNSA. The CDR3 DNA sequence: TGTGCCAGCAGCTTAGGTTCTAGCGGGAGCGGGGAGCTGTTTTTT. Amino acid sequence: CASSLGSSGSGELFF.

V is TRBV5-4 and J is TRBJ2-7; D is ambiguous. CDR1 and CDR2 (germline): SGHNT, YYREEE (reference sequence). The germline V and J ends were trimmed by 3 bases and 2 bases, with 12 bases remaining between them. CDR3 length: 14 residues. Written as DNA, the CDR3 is TGTGCCAGCAGCTATTCGGACGGAGCCTACGAGCAGTACTTC. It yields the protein CASSYSDGAYEQYF. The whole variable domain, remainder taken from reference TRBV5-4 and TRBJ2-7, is ETGVTQSPTHLIKTRGQQVTLRCSSQSGHNTVSWYQQALGQGPQFIFQYYREEENGRGNFPPRFSGLQFPNYSSELNVNALELDDSALYLCASSYSDGAYEQYFGPGTRLTVT.

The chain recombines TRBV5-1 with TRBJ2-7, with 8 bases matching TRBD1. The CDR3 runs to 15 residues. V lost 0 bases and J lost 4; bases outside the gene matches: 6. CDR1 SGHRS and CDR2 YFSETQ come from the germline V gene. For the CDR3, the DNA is TGCGCCAGCAGCTTGGACAGGGGGACGGGGTACGAGCAGTACTTC. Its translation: CASSLDRGTGYEQYF.

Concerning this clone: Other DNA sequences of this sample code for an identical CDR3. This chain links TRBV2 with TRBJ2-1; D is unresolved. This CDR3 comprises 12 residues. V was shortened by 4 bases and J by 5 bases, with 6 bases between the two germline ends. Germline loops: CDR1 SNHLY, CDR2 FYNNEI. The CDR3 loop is CASSVGDNEQFF. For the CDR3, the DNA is TGTGCCAGCAGTGTAGGCGACAATGAGCAGTTCTTC.

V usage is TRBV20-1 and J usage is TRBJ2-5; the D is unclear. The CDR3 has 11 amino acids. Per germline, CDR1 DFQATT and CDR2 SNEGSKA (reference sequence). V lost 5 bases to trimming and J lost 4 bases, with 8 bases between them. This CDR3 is CSAQESETQYF. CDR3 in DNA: TGCAGTGCTCAGGAATCAGAGACCCAGTACTTC.

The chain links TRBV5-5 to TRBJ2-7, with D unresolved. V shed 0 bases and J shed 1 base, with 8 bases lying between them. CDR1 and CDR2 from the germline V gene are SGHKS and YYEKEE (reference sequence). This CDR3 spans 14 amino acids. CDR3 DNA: TGTGCCAGCAGCTTGGATGGACGATCCTACGAGCAGTACTTC. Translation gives CASSLDGRSYEQYF.

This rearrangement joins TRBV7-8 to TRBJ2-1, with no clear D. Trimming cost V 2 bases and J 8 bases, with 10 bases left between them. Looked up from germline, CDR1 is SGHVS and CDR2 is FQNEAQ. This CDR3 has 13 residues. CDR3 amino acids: CASSLFLLDEQFF. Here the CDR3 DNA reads TGTGCCAGCAGCTTATTTCTTCTGGATGAGCAGTTCTTC.

CDR3 residues: CAISEPMQGGDEQFF. CDR3 DNA sequence: TGTGCCATCAGTGAGCCCATGCAGGGAGGCGATGAGCAGTTCTTC. The rearrangement joins TRBV10-3 to TRBJ2-1; TRBD2 might be the D (6 bases). There are 15 residues in the CDR3. The germline V gene has CDR1 ENHRY and CDR2 SYGVKD. The V gene lost 2 bases and the J gene lost 8 bases, with 16 bases spanning the gap.

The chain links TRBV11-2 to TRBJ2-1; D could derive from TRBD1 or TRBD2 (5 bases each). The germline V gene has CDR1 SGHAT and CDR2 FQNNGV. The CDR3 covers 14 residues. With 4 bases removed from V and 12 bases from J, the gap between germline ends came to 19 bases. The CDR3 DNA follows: TGTGCCAGCAGCTCGGATAGGGACGGAGGTGTGCAGTTCTTC. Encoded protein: CASSSDRDGGVQFF.

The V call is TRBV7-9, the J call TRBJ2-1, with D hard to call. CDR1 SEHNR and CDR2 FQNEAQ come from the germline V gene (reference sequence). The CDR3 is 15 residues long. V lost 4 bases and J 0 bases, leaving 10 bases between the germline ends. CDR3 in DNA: TGTGCCAGCAGCTCCCCGATTCACTCCTACAATGAGCAGTTCTTC. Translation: CASSSPIHSYNEQFF. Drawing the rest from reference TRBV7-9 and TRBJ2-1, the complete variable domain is DTGVSQNPRHKITKRGQNVTFRCDPISEHNRLYWYRQTLGQGPEFLTYFQNEAQLEKSRLLSDRFSAERPKGSFSTLEIQRTEQGDSAMYLCASSSPIHSYNEQFFGPGTRLTVL.

The CDR3 DNA reads TGTGCCAGCAGCTTAGGGAGGGGGACGATTGAGACCCAGTACTTC. This encodes CASSLGRGTIETQYF. The genes are TRBV7-9 and TRBJ2-5, with D perhaps given as TRBD1 or TRBD2 (6 bases each). CDR1 is SEHNR, CDR2 FQNEAQ, per germline (reference sequence). V was shortened by 1 base and J by 5 bases, with 14 bases between the two germline ends. The CDR3 spans 15 residues.

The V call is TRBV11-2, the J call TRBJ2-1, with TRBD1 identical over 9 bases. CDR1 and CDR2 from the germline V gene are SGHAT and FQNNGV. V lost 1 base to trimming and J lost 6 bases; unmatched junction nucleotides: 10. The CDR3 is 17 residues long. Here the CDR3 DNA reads TGTGCCAGCAGCTTAGGTTTTGGACAGGGGTTTCTCAATGAGCAGTTCTTC. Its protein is CASSLGFGQGFLNEQFF.

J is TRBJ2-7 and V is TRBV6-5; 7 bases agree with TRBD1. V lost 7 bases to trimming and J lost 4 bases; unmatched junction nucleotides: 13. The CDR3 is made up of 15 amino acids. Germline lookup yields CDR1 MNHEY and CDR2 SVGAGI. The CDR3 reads CASTKRNRGGYEQYF. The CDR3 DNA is TGTGCCAGCACAAAACGCAACAGGGGTGGTTACGAGCAGTACTTC.

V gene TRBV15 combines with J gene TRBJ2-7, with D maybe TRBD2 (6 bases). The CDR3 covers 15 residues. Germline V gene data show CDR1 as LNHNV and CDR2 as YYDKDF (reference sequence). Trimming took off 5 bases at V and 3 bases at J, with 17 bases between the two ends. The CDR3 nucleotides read TGTGCCACCAGCTCACCCGGGACGCGGGGCTACGAGCAGTACTTC. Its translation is CATSSPGTRGYEQYF.

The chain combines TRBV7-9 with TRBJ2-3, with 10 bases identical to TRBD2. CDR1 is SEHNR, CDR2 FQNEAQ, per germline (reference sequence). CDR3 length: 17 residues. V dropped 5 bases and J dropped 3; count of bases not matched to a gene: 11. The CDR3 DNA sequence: TGTGCCAGCAGCCCCCGTCTAGCGGGAGACGCGACAGATACGCAGTATTTT. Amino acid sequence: CASSPRLAGDATDTQYF.

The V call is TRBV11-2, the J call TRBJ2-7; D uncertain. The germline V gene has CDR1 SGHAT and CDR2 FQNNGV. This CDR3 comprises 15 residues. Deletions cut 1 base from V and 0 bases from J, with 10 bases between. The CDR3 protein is CASSLGAAFSYEQYF. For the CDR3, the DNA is TGTGCCAGCAGCTTAGGGGCAGCCTTCTCCTACGAGCAGTACTTC.

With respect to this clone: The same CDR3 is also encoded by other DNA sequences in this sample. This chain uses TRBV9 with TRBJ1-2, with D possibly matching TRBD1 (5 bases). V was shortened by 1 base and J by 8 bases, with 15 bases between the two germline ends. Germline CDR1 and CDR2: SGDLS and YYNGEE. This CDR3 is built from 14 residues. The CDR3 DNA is TGTGCCAGCAGCGTACAGGGTGGGGGTGTGGGCTACACCTTC. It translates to CASSVQGGGVGYTF.

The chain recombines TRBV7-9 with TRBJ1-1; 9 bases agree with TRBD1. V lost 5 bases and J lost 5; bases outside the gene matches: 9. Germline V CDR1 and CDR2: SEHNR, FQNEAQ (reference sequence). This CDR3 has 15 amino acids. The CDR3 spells CASSLWGQGETEAFF. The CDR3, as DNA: TGTGCCAGCAGCCTATGGGGACAGGGAGAAACTGAAGCTTTCTTT.

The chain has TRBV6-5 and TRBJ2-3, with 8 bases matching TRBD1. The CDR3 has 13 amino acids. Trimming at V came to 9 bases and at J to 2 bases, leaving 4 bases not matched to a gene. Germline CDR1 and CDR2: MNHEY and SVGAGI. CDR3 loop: CASRQGYTDTQYF. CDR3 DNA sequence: TGTGCCAGTAGACAGGGGTACACAGATACGCAGTATTTT.

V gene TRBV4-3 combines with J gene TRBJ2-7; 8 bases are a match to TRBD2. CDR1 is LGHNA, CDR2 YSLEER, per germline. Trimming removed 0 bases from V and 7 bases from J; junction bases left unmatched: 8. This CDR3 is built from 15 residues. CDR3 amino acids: CASSQDRAGVGEQYF. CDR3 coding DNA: TGCGCCAGCAGCCAAGATCGAGCGGGAGTTGGTGAGCAGTACTTC.

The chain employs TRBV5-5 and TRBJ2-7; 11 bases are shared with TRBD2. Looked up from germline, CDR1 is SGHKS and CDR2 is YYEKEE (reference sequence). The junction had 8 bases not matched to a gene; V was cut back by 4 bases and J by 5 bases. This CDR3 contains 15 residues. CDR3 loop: CASSGTSGRVDEQYF. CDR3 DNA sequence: TGTGCCAGCAGCGGAACTAGCGGGAGAGTCGACGAGCAGTACTTC.